This section outlines one TCR beta chain sequence together with its context. The germline V and J ends were trimmed by 2 bases and 0 bases, with 11 bases remaining between them. Germline loops: CDR1 SGHAT, CDR2 FQNNGV. The CDR3 is 17 amino acids. These data are taken from a study of OX40 agonist ivuxolimab in advanced cancers. About the research overall: Ivuxolimab, an antibody that agonizes OX40 (CD134), was administered to the patients.

Sequencing used immunoSEQ multiplex PCR; TCRdb keeps in-frame clones, though not all of them. Found here are some 77,000 clones, just over 85% of them singletons; the top ten hold around 2.8%. Systemic immunosuppression or autoimmune disease history was grounds to exclude patients. The source was CD4+ or CD8+ T cells sorted from blood, collected in a trial of the OX40 agonist ivuxolimab. The rearrangement uses TRBV11-2 and TRBJ2-6, with D perhaps matching TRBD1 or TRBD2 (5 bases each). This receptor was obtained from an adult with an advanced solid tumor such as melanoma, head and neck, liver or kidney cancer. CDR3 sequence: CASSLLPGSSGANVLTF. The CDR3 DNA is TGTGCCAGCAGCTTATTGCCAGGGAGCTCTGGGGCCAACGTCCTGACTTTC.